The rows below give T cell receptor beta chains drawn from one sample of a study of T cell repertoires in cytomegalovirus infection. Each CDR3 protein is one row after TCRdb ran MiXCR on the reads. The table lists hundreds of thousands of distinct CDR3 sequences, 9.5% of them singletons. The sequenced material came from PBMCs. These receptor sequences come from a human donor in good health (CMV status not recorded). Some clones in this sample may be carry-over from other donors' samples. Both conserved end residues are part of each CDR3. The D gene is left open where the match is weak. A clone size is listed for some rows: how often the clone was seen (once, few, many), or a class if it is expanded.

TRBD1	TRBJ1-5	TRBV7-2	-	TGTGCCAGCAGCTTAGAGGGACAGGGAGCTGTTAGCAATCAGCCCCAGCATTTT	CASSLEGQGAVSNQPQHF
TRBD2	TRBJ2-3	TRBV2	-	TGTGCCAGCAGTGGTTTCCTAGCGGCTAACACAGATACGCAGTATTTT	CASSGFLAANTDTQYF
TRBD1	TRBJ2-7	TRBV6-2/TRBV6-3	-	TGTGCCAGCAGACACTTACCCCTGGGACAGGGACTCTACGAGCAGTACTTC	CASRHLPLGQGLYEQYF
TRBD1	TRBJ2-5	TRBV6-2/TRBV6-3	few	TGTGCCAGCAGAACAACAGGGGAGGAGACCCAGTACTTC	CASRTTGEETQYF
-	TRBJ2-1	TRBV28	few	TGTGCCAGCAGTTTATTCGGGACTTCGGTCTCCGGGGAGCAGTTCTTC	CASSLFGTSVSGEQFF
-	TRBJ2-5	TRBV27	-	TGTGCCAGCAGTTCCTCAGGACAGTTCCAAGAGACCCAGTACTTC	CASSSSGQFQETQYF
TRBD2	TRBJ2-1	TRBV7-2	few	TGTGCCAGCAGCTTACAGGGAGGGCCCTACAATGAGCAGTTCTTC	CASSLQGGPYNEQFF
TRBD2	TRBJ2-1	TRBV7-8	-	TGTGCCAGCAGCCGGGGGCGGACTAGCGGGAGGGGTGGGAATGAGCAGTTCTTC	CASSRGRTSGRGGNEQFF
-	TRBJ2-3	TRBV7-2	many	TGTGCCAGCTGTAACAGGGAAGGGGCAGATACGCAGTATTTT	CASCNREGADTQYF
-	TRBJ1-2	TRBV7-2	many	TGTGCCAGCAGCTTAGGTGGGACGGAAGCTAACTATGGCTACACCTTC	CASSLGGTEANYGYTF
-	TRBJ1-2	TRBV27	-	TGTGCCAGCAGTTACACAGGAAACTATGGCTACACCTTC	CASSYTGNYGYTF
TRBD2	TRBJ2-1	TRBV11-2	-	TGTGCCAGCAGCTTGGGGAAGGCGGGGGGGCATGAGCAGTTCTTC	CASSLGKAGGHEQFF
-	TRBJ2-1	TRBV11-2	many	TGTGCCAGCAGCTCGTCGAGGTATGGATACAATGAGCAGTTCTTC	CASSSSRYGYNEQFF
TRBD2	TRBJ2-3	TRBV7-6	many	TGTGCCAGCAGCTTAGGCCCGGGGGCTAGCGGGAGTAAAACAGATACGCAGTATTTT	CASSLGPGASGSKTDTQYF
TRBD1	TRBJ1-1	TRBV7-6	many	TGTGCCAGCAGCTTGGACAGGGAGACTGAAGCTTTCTTT	CASSLDRETEAFF
TRBD1	TRBJ1-1	TRBV18	few	TGTGCCAGCTCGACAACCTTAAGCGGACAGGGAATGTTTGAGAACACTGAAGCTTTCTTT	CASSTTLSGQGMFENTEAFF
-	TRBJ1-5	TRBV18	-	TGTGCCAGCTCACCGCCGGGGGTAGGCAATCAGCCCCAGCATTTT	CASSPPGVGNQPQHF
TRBD1	TRBJ1-2	TRBV15	-	TGTGCCACCAGCAGCCCCCGACAGGGAAGCTATGGCTACACCTTC	CATSSPRQGSYGYTF
-	TRBJ1-5	TRBV7-9	-	TGTGCCAGCAGCTCAACAGGGACTAATCAGCCCCAGCATTTT	CASSSTGTNQPQHF
-	TRBJ2-7	TRBV11-2	-	TGTGCCAGCAGCTTGGAAGTCACCAGATTTGAGCAGTACTTC	CASSLEVTRFEQYF
-	TRBJ1-2	TRBV7-6	-	TGTGCCAGCAGCTTAAGTGCCTCAAGGGGGTCTAGAGATGGCTACACCTTC	CASSLSASRGSRDGYTF
-	TRBJ2-7	TRBV6-1	-	TGTGCCAGCCATCTCCTCTCGGGACCGCGGAACCCCTACGAGCAGTACTTC	CASHLLSGPRNPYEQYF
TRBD1	TRBJ2-7	TRBV6-6	many	TGTGCCAGCAGAACAACCGGGACAGGGGTCAACGAGCAGTACTTC	CASRTTGTGVNEQYF
TRBD1	TRBJ1-1	TRBV19	many	TGTGCCAGTATCCCGGGACAGACCCTCACGAGTACTGAAGCTTTCTTT	CASIPGQTLTSTEAFF
TRBD1	TRBJ1-4	TRBV10-3	few	TGTGCCATCAGACCGGGACAGGGTGCCACTAATGAAAAACTGTTTTTT	CAIRPGQGATNEKLFF
TRBD1	TRBJ2-2	TRBV4-3	-	TGCGCCAGCAGCCAAGTTGCCAGGGGGACCGGGGAGCTGTTTTTT	CASSQVARGTGELFF
-	TRBJ2-2	TRBV6-5	few	TGTGCCAGCAGTTATTACGGGGGGAACACCGGGGAGCTGTTTTTT	CASSYYGGNTGELFF
TRBD1	TRBJ2-3	TRBV20-1	few	TGCAGTGCTAGAGGGGGTGGGACAGGGAACACAGATACGCAGTATTTT	CSARGGGTGNTDTQYF
TRBD2	TRBJ2-2	TRBV6-6	few	TGTGCCAGCAGTCACCGAGGGGCGGGAGGGTCCACCGGGGAGCTGTTTTTT	CASSHRGAGGSTGELFF
TRBD1	TRBJ2-4	TRBV6-2/TRBV6-3	many	TGTGCCAGCAGTTACCGACAGGGGGGATACATTCAGTACTTC	CASSYRQGGYIQYF
-	TRBJ2-1	TRBV12-3/TRBV12-4	few	TGTGCCAGCAGTTGGGTGGTCGACAATGAGCAGTTCTTC	CASSWVVDNEQFF
-	TRBJ1-1	TRBV4-2	many	TGTGCCAGCAGCCAAGATAAGGGTGTCCAGGGGAACACTGAAGCTTTCTTT	CASSQDKGVQGNTEAFF
TRBD2	TRBJ2-3	TRBV2	many	TGTGCCAGCAGTGACGGGAGGTCCACAGATACGCAGTATTTT	CASSDGRSTDTQYF
-	TRBJ2-3	TRBV19	few	TGTGCCAGTAGTATAGACTCCACGAGAGGGGATACGCAGTATTTT	CASSIDSTRGDTQYF
-	TRBJ2-7	TRBV20-1	-	TGCAGTGCTACTGACGGCCAAGACGAGCAGTACTTC	CSATDGQDEQYF
-	TRBJ2-7	TRBV2	few	TGTGCCAGCACCAGCCGGGGGCCCGACGCATACGAGCAGTACTTC	CASTSRGPDAYEQYF
-	TRBJ2-5	TRBV6-5	many	TGTGCCAGCAGTTACGGGGGGCGCGGGGAGACCCAGTACTTC	CASSYGGRGETQYF
TRBD2	TRBJ2-1	TRBV7-7	few	TGTGCCAGCAGCCCCACTAGCGGGAGAAGTGAGCAGTTCTTC	CASSPTSGRSEQFF
TRBD2	TRBJ2-1	TRBV9	few	TGTGCCAGCAGCGATAGCGGGAGGGCCTACAATGAGCAGTTCTTC	CASSDSGRAYNEQFF
TRBD2	TRBJ2-3	TRBV7-2	many	TGTGCCAGCAGCTTAGCGGGGACTAGCGGGAGCGATACGCAGTATTTT	CASSLAGTSGSDTQYF
-	TRBJ1-6	TRBV7-2	many	TGTGCCAGCAGCTCCCCGTCGCGGAGAGAGTGGTCACCCCTCCACTTT	CASSSPSRREWSPLHF
-	TRBJ2-6	TRBV7-6	few	TGTGCCAGCAGCGCGGGACGCATGATCTCTGGGGCCAACGTCCTGACTTTC	CASSAGRMISGANVLTF